One sample yielded the 22 T cell receptor beta chains listed below, sequenced in a study of blood T cell repertoires in COVID-19 (dated by TCRdb to the early 2020s). The library was produced with the immunoSEQ multiplex PCR assay. As stored in TCRdb, this immuneACCESS dataset retains in-frame rearrangements with V and J assigned. A fraction of the clones does not appear; measured against another copy, unresolved V genes explain less than half of the discrepancy, and the remainder lacks a known reason. This sample comprises about 220,000 clones, roughly 84% of them detected only once. Approximately 6.8% of the sample comes from the top ten. Sequencing was done on a sample of PBMCs or T cells enriched from blood (not recorded which). All receptors derive from a woman in her forties who had recovered from COVID-19.

The table lists this clone with a few counts. The V and J genes are TRBV2 and TRBJ1-5; perhaps TRBD1 as D (6 bases). CDR3 length: 15 amino acids. CDR1 is SNHLY and CDR2 is FYNNEI in the germline V gene. V lost 6 bases and J 3 bases, leaving 15 bases between the germline ends. CDR3: CASSRQARINQPQHF. DNA for the CDR3: TGTGCCAGCAGCCGACAGGCGAGGATCAATCAGCCCCAGCATTTT.

V and J are TRBV5-4 and TRBJ1-5; 10 nucleotides agree with TRBD1. V was pared by 0 bases and J by 7 bases, with 4 bases of the junction left unmatched. The CDR3 runs 15 residues. The germline CDR1 and CDR2 sequences are SGHNT and YYREEE (reference sequence). CDR3 amino acids: CASSLAPDRGQPQHF. The CDR3 region has the DNA TGTGCCAGCAGCTTGGCTCCGGACAGGGGGCAGCCCCAGCATTTT.

V gene TRBV7-2 combines with J gene TRBJ2-6, with 10 bases fitting TRBD1. The CDR3 spans 19 residues. After removal of 5 bases from V and 4 bases from J, the junction contained 14 bases not matched to a gene. The germline CDR1 and CDR2 sequences are SGHTA and FQGNSA. The CDR3 region is CASSPPLKTGGSGANVLTF. CDR3 DNA sequence: TGTGCCAGCAGCCCACCGCTAAAGACAGGGGGCTCCGGGGCCAACGTCCTGACTTTC.

The chain combines TRBV4-1 with TRBJ2-1; 11 nucleotides align to TRBD2. The V and J ends lost 1 base and 6 bases, in that order; junction bases with no gene match: 8. In germline, CDR1 is MGHRA, CDR2 YSYEKL. The CDR3 extends over 17 amino acids. The CDR3 region has the DNA TGCGCCAGCAGCCAAGCCCAAAGGACTAGCGGGCTCAATGAGCAGTTCTTC. Translating gives CASSQAQRTSGLNEQFF.

The gene calls are TRBV11-3 and TRBJ2-5; D not resolved. The CDR3 totals 14 residues. Germline CDR1 is SGHNT and CDR2 is YENEEA. V was pared by 0 bases and J by 5 bases, with 10 bases between. The CDR3 nucleotides read TGTGCCAGCAGCTTAGATGAGTCTGAGGAGACCCAGTACTTC. Protein: CASSLDESEETQYF.

V is TRBV18 and J is TRBJ1-2, with no clear D. Germline V gene sequence: CDR1 KGHSH, CDR2 LQKENI. The V gene lost 5 bases and the J gene lost 3 bases, with 10 bases spanning the gap. The CDR3 has 13 amino acids. CDR3 region: CASSNQRDYGYTF. The DNA for the CDR3 is TGTGCCAGCTCAAACCAGCGCGACTATGGCTACACCTTC.

The J gene is TRBJ1-1, the V gene TRBV30; TRBD1 is a possible D gene (5 bases). CDR1 and CDR2 (germline): GTSNPN, SVGIG (reference sequence). This CDR3 comprises 13 residues. Trimming shortened V by 8 bases and J by 4 bases, and 17 bases separated the two germline ends. CDR3 nucleotides: TGTGCCCGATCCACCAACAGGTTCACTGAAGCTTTCTTT. This translates into CARSTNRFTEAFF.

The chain joins TRBV3-1 (or the pseudogene TRBV3-2) to TRBJ2-1; 8 positions agree with TRBD2. With V trimmed by 4 bases and J by 6 bases, 14 bases remained unmatched. CDR1 is LGHDT and CDR2 is YNNKEL in the germline V gene (reference sequence). The CDR3 consists of 17 residues. As DNA, the CDR3 is TGTGCCAGCAGCCTTCGGGTCGTAAGCGGGAGAAGCAATGAGCAGTTCTTC. Amino acid sequence: CASSLRVVSGRSNEQFF.

The chain is built from TRBV19 and TRBJ1-5; 8 nucleotides agree with TRBD1. V lost 5 bases, J lost 7 bases, and 10 bases stayed unmatched. CDR1 is LNHDA and CDR2 is SQIVND in the germline V gene (reference sequence). This CDR3 is 15 amino acids long. The CDR3 nucleotides read TGTGCCAGTAGTCCCGGACAGGGTTTATTGCAGCCCCAGCATTTT. Amino acids: CASSPGQGLLQPQHF.

On this clone: The same CDR3 also results from other DNA sequences found in this sample. The chain is built from TRBV7-9 and TRBJ1-1, with D unresolved. Germline V gene sequence: CDR1 SEHNR, CDR2 FQNEAQ (reference sequence). V lost 5 bases and J lost 0, with 10 bases in between. This CDR3 comprises 14 residues. The CDR3 here is CASSLVGVNTEAFF. CDR3 DNA sequence: TGTGCCAGCAGCCTAGTCGGGGTGAACACTGAAGCTTTCTTT.

The rearrangement joins TRBV28 to TRBJ2-1; the D is unclear. The germline V and J ends were trimmed by 3 bases and 6 bases, with 12 bases remaining between them. Germline CDR1 reads MDHEN; CDR2 reads SYDVKM. CDR3 size: 14 residues. CDR3 region: CASSFRVGGNEQFF. DNA of the CDR3: TGTGCCAGCAGTTTTCGTGTAGGCGGCAATGAGCAGTTCTTC.

V and J are TRBV19 and TRBJ2-2; 9 positions match TRBD2. There are 16 residues in the CDR3. CDR1 and CDR2 (germline): LNHDA, SQIVND (reference sequence). After removal of 7 bases from V and 0 bases from J, the junction contained 6 bases not matched to a gene. In DNA form, the CDR3 reads TGTGCCAGTAATTCAGCTAGCGGGACGAACACCGGGGAGCTGTTTTTT. It encodes CASNSASGTNTGELFF.

The chain combines TRBV4-1 with TRBJ1-2; D remains ambiguous. Deletions cut 1 base from V and 0 bases from J, with 6 bases between. Looked up from germline, CDR1 is MGHRA and CDR2 is YSYEKL. The CDR3 covers 14 residues. The CDR3 DNA follows: TGCGCCAGCAGCCAAGCGGGTTCTAACTATGGCTACACCTTC. This sequence encodes CASSQAGSNYGYTF.

The chain uses TRBV4-2 and TRBJ2-7; TRBD2 matches 8 bases. The CDR3 consists of 17 residues. V trimming: 3 bases; J trimming: 0 bases; junction bases outside the gene matches: 10. The germline V gene encodes CDR1 LGHNA and CDR2 YNFKEQ. As DNA, the CDR3 is TGTGCCAGCAGCCAGTCAATGGGCGGGAGGAGCTCCTACGAGCAGTACTTC. Translation: CASSQSMGGRSSYEQYF.

V usage is TRBV12-5 and J usage is TRBJ1-1; D gene uncertain. V was trimmed by 3 bases and J by 10 bases, leaving 12 bases between them. This CDR3 has 12 amino acids. The germline CDR1 and CDR2 sequences are LGHNT and FRNRAP. CDR3 nucleotide sequence: TGTGCTAGTGGTTTCCTCGGACTGGGAGCTTTCTTT. Protein product: CASGFLGLGAFF.

This chain links TRBV27 with TRBJ1-2; TRBD1 agrees at 9 bases. The CDR3 loop spans 16 amino acids. CDR1 is MNHEY, CDR2 SMNVEV, per germline (reference sequence). Losses at the gene ends were 5 bases for V and 7 bases for J; bases not matched to a gene: 14. The CDR3 coding sequence is TGTGCCAGCAGTCCCCTTCCCCTCCGGGACAGGGCTGGCTACACCTTC. This sequence encodes CASSPLPLRDRAGYTF.

The chain carries TRBV28 and TRBJ2-7; 8 nucleotides agree with TRBD2. The ends lost 6 bases at V and 4 bases at J; junction bases unmatched: 14. The CDR3 spans 16 residues. Germline V gene sequence: CDR1 MDHEN, CDR2 SYDVKM. The CDR3 reads CASSPLLESGSYEQYF. Here the CDR3 DNA reads TGTGCCAGCAGCCCCCTCCTCGAGAGCGGGAGTTACGAGCAGTACTTC.

Only a few counts were recorded for this clone. This rearrangement joins TRBV7-9 to TRBJ2-3; a weak D match, TRBD2 (6 bases). Germline CDR1 and CDR2: SEHNR and FQNEAQ (reference sequence). The germline V and J ends were trimmed by 6 bases and 0 bases, with 16 bases remaining between them. The CDR3 runs to 16 residues. The CDR3 DNA reads as TGTGCCAGCAGGGGGCCTAGCGATACTAGCACAGATACGCAGTATTTT. Translating gives CASRGPSDTSTDTQYF.

V and J are TRBV6-5 and TRBJ1-3; D is perhaps TRBD1 (6 bases). CDR1 MNHEY and CDR2 SVGAGI come from the germline V gene. Trimming shortened V by 5 bases and J by 2 bases, and 10 bases separated the two germline ends. The CDR3 extends over 14 amino acids. The CDR3 loop reads CASSNNRAGNTIYF. CDR3 coding DNA: TGTGCCAGCAGTAACAACAGGGCTGGAAACACCATATATTTT.

The chain is built from TRBV2 and TRBJ1-2, with D perhaps matching TRBD1 (5 bases). The V and J ends lost 6 bases and 4 bases respectively, with 12 bases between them. The CDR3 is 13 residues long. CDR1 SNHLY and CDR2 FYNNEI come from the germline V gene. Here the CDR3 reads CASRIQGAYGYTF. The CDR3 DNA sequence: TGTGCCAGCAGAATTCAGGGCGCCTATGGCTACACCTTC.

The gene calls are TRBV5-4 and TRBJ2-6; no reliable D call. CDR1 and CDR2 (germline): SGHNT, YYREEE (reference sequence). CDR3 length: 15 residues. V lost 4 bases to trimming and J lost 0 bases, with 8 bases between them. CDR3 DNA sequence: TGTGCCAGCAGCGTAAATCCCTCTGGGGCCAACGTCCTGACTTTC. It translates to CASSVNPSGANVLTF.

The table lists this clone with a count of one. The rearrangement joins TRBV5-4 to TRBJ2-7; the D is unclear. This CDR3 is built from 12 residues. Germline V gene data show CDR1 as SGHNT and CDR2 as YYREEE (reference sequence). The ends were cut back, 3 bases at V and 0 bases at J, with 4 bases in the middle. The CDR3 nucleotides are TGTGCCAGCAGCTCTAACTCCTACGAGCAGTACTTC. Amino acids: CASSSNSYEQYF.